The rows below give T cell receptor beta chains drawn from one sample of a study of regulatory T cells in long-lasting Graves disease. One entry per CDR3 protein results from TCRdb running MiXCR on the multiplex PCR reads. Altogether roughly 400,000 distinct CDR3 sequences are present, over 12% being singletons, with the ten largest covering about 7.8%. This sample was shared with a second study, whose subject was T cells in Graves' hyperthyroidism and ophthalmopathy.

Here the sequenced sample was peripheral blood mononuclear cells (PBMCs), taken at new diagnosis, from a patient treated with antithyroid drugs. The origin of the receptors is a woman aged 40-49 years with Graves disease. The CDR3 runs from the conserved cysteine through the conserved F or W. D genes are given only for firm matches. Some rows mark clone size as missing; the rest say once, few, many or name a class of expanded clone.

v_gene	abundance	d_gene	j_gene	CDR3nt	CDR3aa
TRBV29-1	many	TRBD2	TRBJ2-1	TGCAGCCTAGCCAGGGGACTAGCGATAGGCAATGAGCAGTTCTTC	CSLARGLAIGNEQFF
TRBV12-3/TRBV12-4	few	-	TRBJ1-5	TGTGCCAGCAGTGTACCCGATCAGCCCCAGCATTTT	CASSVPDQPQHF
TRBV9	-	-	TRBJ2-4	TGTGCCAGCAGCCCCTCCCCCGAAGGTAACATTCAGTACTTC	CASSPSPEGNIQYF
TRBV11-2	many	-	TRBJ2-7	TGTGCCAGCAGCTACGACAGCTCCTACGAGCAGTACTTC	CASSYDSSYEQYF
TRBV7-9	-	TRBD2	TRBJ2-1	TGTGCCAGCAGCTTTGGACTAGCGGGAGGGAGCAATGAGCAGTTCTTC	CASSFGLAGGSNEQFF
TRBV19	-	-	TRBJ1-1	TGTGCCAGTAAGACCTCTTTACGGGCTTTCTTT	CASKTSLRAFF
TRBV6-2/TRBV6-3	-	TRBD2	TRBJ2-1	TGTGCCAGCAGTTACTCCCCCGGAAAGCGGGAGTACTATGAGCAGTTCTTC	CASSYSPGKREYYEQFF
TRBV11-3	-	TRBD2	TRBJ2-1	TGTGCCAGCAGCCCACTCAGACTAGCGAACCATTACAATGAGCAGTTCTTC	CASSPLRLANHYNEQFF
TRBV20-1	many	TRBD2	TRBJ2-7	TGCAGTGCTAGAGATCGGGAGGCCCCAGCCTACGAGCAGTACTTC	CSARDREAPAYEQYF
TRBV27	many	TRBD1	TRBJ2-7	TGTGCCAGCAGGCCGGGACAGGGGGTCTACGAGCAGTACTTC	CASRPGQGVYEQYF
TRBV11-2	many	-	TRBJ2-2	TGTGCCAGCAGCTTAATACGGGAGCCCGGGGAGCTGTTTTTT	CASSLIREPGELFF
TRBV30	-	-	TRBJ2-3	TGTGCCTGTCCGGGAGTTGGCACAGATACGCAGTATTTT	CACPGVGTDTQYF
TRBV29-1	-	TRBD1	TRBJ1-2	TGCAGCGTTGAAGATCTTCAAGGACAGGGCCGATACACCTTC	CSVEDLQGQGRYTF
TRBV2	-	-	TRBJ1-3	TGTGCCAGCAGTGACACCTACGGGGGGGCTGGAAACACCATATATTTT	CASSDTYGGAGNTIYF
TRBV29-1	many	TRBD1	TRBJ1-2	TGCAGCGCCGGGGACAGAAACTATGGCTACACCTTC	CSAGDRNYGYTF
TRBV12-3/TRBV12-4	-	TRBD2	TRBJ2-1	TGTGCCAGCAGCCTAGCGGGAGAAGATGAGCAGTTCTTC	CASSLAGEDEQFF
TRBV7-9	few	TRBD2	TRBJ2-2	TGTGCCAGCAGCGACGCTAGCGGGAAAAACACCGGGGAGCTGTTTTTT	CASSDASGKNTGELFF
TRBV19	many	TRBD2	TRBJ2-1	TGTGCCAGTAGTGGGAGGACTAGCGGGATCAATGAGCAGTTCTTC	CASSGRTSGINEQFF
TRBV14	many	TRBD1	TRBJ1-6	TGTGCCAGCAGCCAATGGTCAGGGGGTTCACCCCTCCACTTT	CASSQWSGGSPLHF
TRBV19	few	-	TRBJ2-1	TGTGCCAGTAGTATCGGGTCAAGTGGTGAGCAGTTCTTC	CASSIGSSGEQFF
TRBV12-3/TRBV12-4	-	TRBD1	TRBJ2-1	TGTGCCAGCAGTCGGACAGGGGTCCAATACAATGAGCAGTTCTTC	CASSRTGVQYNEQFF
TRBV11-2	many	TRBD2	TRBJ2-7	TGTGCCAGCAGCTTATGGCCTAGGTCTAGCGGCCACTACGAGCAGTACTTC	CASSLWPRSSGHYEQYF
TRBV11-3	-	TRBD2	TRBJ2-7	TGTGCCAGCAGCCAAAGACTAGCGGACTACGAGCAGTACTTC	CASSQRLADYEQYF
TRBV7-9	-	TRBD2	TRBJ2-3	TGTGCCAGCCCCCCGCTCCGACTAGCGGGAGGGTCCACAGATACGCAGTATTTT	CASPPLRLAGGSTDTQYF
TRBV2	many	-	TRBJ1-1	TGTGCCAGCAGTGATCCAGGGGCGCGCACTGAAGCTTTCTTT	CASSDPGARTEAFF
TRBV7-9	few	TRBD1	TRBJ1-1	TGTGCCAGCAGCTTTGGACACTCACAGGGGGACACTGAAGCTTTCTTT	CASSFGHSQGDTEAFF
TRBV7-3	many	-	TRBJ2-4	TGTGCCAGCAGCTTAGAGTCATACGTGTTGGGCAGGGGGGTACTAGCCAAAAACATTCAGTACTTC	CASSLESYVLGRGVLAKNIQYF
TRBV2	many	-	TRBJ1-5	TGTGCCAGCAGTCAGGGCCTAAATCAGCCCCAGCATTTT	CASSQGLNQPQHF
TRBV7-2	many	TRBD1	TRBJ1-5	TGTGCCAGCAGCACCACCGCAGGGGGGCCCCAGCATTTT	CASSTTAGGPQHF
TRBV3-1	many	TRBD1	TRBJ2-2	TGTGCCAGCAGCCAATGGACAGGCCAGAACACCGGGGAGCTGTTTTTT	CASSQWTGQNTGELFF